A selection of T cell receptor beta chains follows, all from one sample in a study of T cell responses to AZD1222 COVID-19 vaccine. Some clones are missing from TCRdb's copy, which holds only in-frame ones; the method was immunoSEQ multiplex PCR. The sample records some 110,000 clones, 88% being singletons. Sample: peripheral blood, taken on day 0 of AZD1222 vaccination. These TCRs come from an adult in good health. Each CDR3 is given without its conserved first and last residue. Fields, in order: J gene, V gene, CDR3 length, CDR3 protein.

TRBJ1-3 | TRBV24-1 | 14 | ATQGSGSYSGNTIY
TRBJ2-7 | TRBV28 | 13 | ASSWRQRERGEQY
TRBJ1-5 | TRBV27 | 13 | ASSFWGLGNQPQH
TRBJ2-7 | TRBV7-6 | 13 | ASSLNAERPYEQY
TRBJ2-1 | TRBV10-1 | 16 | ASSESAAAGGRNNEQF
TRBJ1-2 | TRBV27 | 14 | ASSLSGAGGNYGYT
TRBJ2-7 | TRBV30 | 10 | AWSITGNEQY
TRBJ2-3 | TRBV18 | 11 | ASSLLASDTQY
TRBJ2-3 | TRBV28 | 13 | ASSRGWGRTDTQY
TRBJ2-1 | TRBV5-1 | 11 | ASSSGQGATQF
TRBJ2-3 | TRBV27 | 13 | ASSFRDRSTDTQY
TRBJ2-7 | TRBV27 | 11 | ASARGPTYEQY
TRBJ2-7 | TRBV7-2 | 12 | ASSPGTRTGRQY
TRBJ2-2 | TRBV5-1 | 14 | ASREGKQGNTGELF
TRBJ1-6 | TRBV6-5 | 14 | ASSYWDPDNNSPLH
TRBJ1-5 | TRBV15 | 15 | ATSRTTASGFNQPQH
TRBJ2-1 | TRBV6-4 | 12 | ASGRAGFYNEQF
TRBJ2-6 | TRBV4-3 | 18 | ASSQTSHRTGSSGANVLT
TRBJ1-1 | TRBV7-9 | 11 | ASSTEQKTEAF
TRBJ1-2 | TRBV12-3/TRBV12-4 | 11 | ASSTSWGYGYT
TRBJ1-2 | TRBV19 | 13 | ASSTTRGLDYGYT
TRBJ2-7 | TRBV27 | 17 | ASSRSGTSGAPSSYEQY
TRBJ1-6 | TRBV25-1 | 11 | ASRRGTDSPLH
TRBJ2-2 | TRBV4-1 | 14 | ASRRNGGANTGELF
TRBJ2-4 | TRBV2 | 13 | ASSEQGLAENIQY
TRBJ1-5 | TRBV10-3 | 14 | AISESNTGVTQPQH
TRBJ1-1 | TRBV9 | 11 | ASSVALNTEAF
TRBJ1-4 | TRBV4-1 | 11 | ASSQALGEKLF
TRBJ2-5 | TRBV24-1 | 13 | ATSDPGQGVGTQY
TRBJ2-1 | TRBV2 | 12 | ASSGHLSYNEQF
TRBJ2-5 | TRBV29-1 | 12 | SVEDPGQGETQY
TRBJ2-1 | TRBV2 | 13 | ASSERGTSGSEQF
TRBJ1-2 | TRBV6-5 | 12 | ASSYSGANYGYT
TRBJ1-1 | TRBV19 | 13 | ASSIWGQINTEAF
TRBJ2-7 | TRBV7-8 | 12 | ASSSRSDVHEQY
TRBJ2-1 | TRBV2 | 13 | ASSPGLAAYNEQF
TRBJ1-2 | TRBV12-3/TRBV12-4 | 11 | ASSFGDRAGYT
TRBJ1-2 | TRBV11-1 | 13 | ASSPGDRTNYGYT
TRBJ1-1 | TRBV5-1 | 12 | ASSYNGGNTEAF
TRBJ2-7 | TRBV15 | 13 | ATSRGLAGGSEQY
TRBJ2-3 | TRBV6-5 | 13 | ASSARQERTDTQY
TRBJ1-5 | TRBV10-3 | 10 | AIGLQDQPQH
TRBJ2-7 | TRBV4-1 | 13 | ASSQEGTGAYEQY
TRBJ2-5 | TRBV5-6 | 13 | ASAGEAGGQETQY
TRBJ2-4 | TRBV3-1/TRBV3-2 | 12 | ASSRAGSQNIQY
TRBJ2-7 | TRBV28 | 10 | ASRIAGEEQY